A single sample gave rise to the 27 T cell receptor beta chains below, sequenced in a study of cytomegalovirus exposure and HLA in healthy donors. The PCR contained 60 Vbeta and 13 Jbeta primers. Measured with immunoSEQ multiplex PCR; TCRdb has only the in-frame clones, and not every one. The sample includes under 150,000 clones, around three quarters of them seen just once. The sequencing input was PBMCs. The receptors originated from a man between 25 and 39 years old in good health and CMV-seronegative.

There are a few counts of this clone. This sequence joins TRBV19 and TRBJ1-1; D gene unclear. From germline, CDR1 is LNHDA and CDR2 SQIVND (reference sequence). This CDR3 spans 14 amino acids. Trimming pared 3 bases from V and 1 base from J, leaving 9 bases between. The CDR3 DNA reads as TGTGCCAGTAGTATTTGGAGTGCGAACACTGAAGCTTTCTTT. Its translation is CASSIWSANTEAFF.

This clone was detected once. This chain joins TRBV7-9 and TRBJ2-1; TRBD1 might be the D (5 bases). The CDR3 length is 15 residues. Trimming shortened V by 4 bases and J by 0 bases, and 10 bases separated the two germline ends. Germline V lookup: CDR1 SEHNR, CDR2 FQNEAQ (reference sequence). The CDR3 is CASSYRLSSYNEQFF. For the CDR3, the DNA is TGTGCCAGCAGCTACAGGTTAAGCTCCTACAATGAGCAGTTCTTC.

V usage is TRBV6-5 and J usage is TRBJ1-2; TRBD1 agrees at 7 bases. The CDR3 spans 13 residues. Germline V gives CDR1 MNHEY, CDR2 SVGAGI. V gave up 2 bases and J gave up 5 bases; unmatched junction bases: 2. As DNA, the CDR3 is TGTGCCAGCAGTTACGGGACAGTATATGGCTACACCTTC. This sequence encodes CASSYGTVYGYTF.

This chain uses TRBV6-1 with TRBJ2-1; TRBD1 matches at 11 bases. The CDR3 consists of 15 residues. The germline V gene encodes CDR1 MNHNS and CDR2 SASEGT. Losses at the gene ends were 7 bases for V and 6 bases for J; bases not matched to a gene: 8. DNA for the CDR3: TGTGCCAGCAAACCGGGACAGGGGGTTGGCAATGAGCAGTTCTTC. This sequence encodes CASKPGQGVGNEQFF.

A remark on this clone: This same CDR3 is encoded by further DNA sequences in the sample. The V gene is TRBV18, the J gene TRBJ1-2; 7 bases map to TRBD1. Germline V gene lookup returns CDR1 KGHSH and CDR2 LQKENI. The CDR3 runs 13 residues. V lost 6 bases, J lost 3 bases, and 4 bases stayed unmatched. The CDR3 region is CASSPDRDYGYTF. In nucleotides, the CDR3 is TGTGCCAGCTCGCCCGACAGGGACTATGGCTACACCTTC.

V usage is TRBV6-1 and J usage is TRBJ2-7, with TRBD2 matching over 7 bases. The CDR3 loop spans 15 amino acids. CDR1 and CDR2 from the germline V gene are MNHNS and SASEGT. V shed 2 bases, J shed 2 bases, and the junction held 6 bases outside the gene matches. The CDR3 reads CASSESRTRPYEQYF. DNA of the CDR3: TGTGCCAGCAGTGAATCCCGGACTAGGCCCTACGAGCAGTACTTC.

The chain carries TRBV11-2 and TRBJ2-5, with 12 bases fitting TRBD2. The V gene's germline CDR1 is SGHAT and CDR2 FQNNGV. V trimming: 5 bases; J trimming: 2 bases; junction bases outside the gene matches: 6. The CDR3 runs to 16 residues. DNA for the CDR3: TGTGCCAGCAGCACGGGACTAGCGGGTAGACAAGAGACCCAGTACTTC. Amino acid sequence: CASSTGLAGRQETQYF.

This chain links TRBV11-3 with TRBJ1-3; D is unclear. Deletions cut 2 bases from V and 8 bases from J, with 10 bases between. Germline V gene sequence: CDR1 SGHNT, CDR2 YENEEA. The CDR3 covers 13 residues. For the CDR3, the DNA is TGTGCCAGCAGCTTAACTGACAAATACACCATATATTTT. Amino acid sequence: CASSLTDKYTIYF.

The chain links TRBV6-5 to TRBJ2-7, with 9 bases that match TRBD1. Germline CDR1 MNHEY, CDR2 SVGAGI. With V trimmed by 5 bases and J by 3 bases, 5 bases remained unmatched. This CDR3 region has 14 residues. The CDR3 here is CASSTGTGIYEQYF. CDR3 sequence (DNA): TGTGCCAGCAGTACAGGGACAGGGATCTACGAGCAGTACTTC.

This clone was counted between two and nine times. This chain uses TRBV19 with TRBJ2-2; D perhaps matches TRBD1 (5 bases). CDR3 length: 17 amino acids. V was pared by 6 bases and J by 1 base, with 18 bases between. Germline V gives CDR1 LNHDA, CDR2 SQIVND (reference sequence). The CDR3 coding sequence is TGTGCCAGTAGACCCTTTGGGCAGGACAAGAACACCGGGGAGCTGTTTTTT. Translated, it gives CASRPFGQDKNTGELFF.

This clone was detected once. J is TRBJ2-3 and V is TRBV9, with D perhaps matching TRBD2 (6 bases). This CDR3 contains 15 residues. Germline V CDR1 and CDR2: SGDLS, YYNGEE. Trimming pared 4 bases from V and 3 bases from J, leaving 15 bases between. CDR3 sequence reads: CASSPPAGRTDTQYF. The CDR3 nucleotides are TGTGCCAGCAGCCCACCGGCGGGGAGGACAGATACGCAGTATTTT.

The chain joins TRBV7-2 to TRBJ2-7; 10 nucleotides agree with TRBD1. The V and J ends lost 1 base and 5 bases, in that order; junction bases with no gene match: 5. The CDR3 has 15 residues. Germline V gene sequence: CDR1 SGHTA, CDR2 FQGNSA. The CDR3 reads CASSLVGQGIDEQYF. CDR3 nucleotide sequence: TGTGCCAGCAGCTTAGTGGGACAGGGGATCGACGAGCAGTACTTC.

This clone was observed a few times. The V and J genes are TRBV11-2 and TRBJ2-2, with a possible D match to TRBD1 (5 bases). Trimming cost V 2 bases and J 1 base, with 5 bases left between them. This CDR3 has 14 residues. Germline V CDR1 and CDR2: SGHAT, FQNNGV. The CDR3 sequence: CASSLTGNTGELFF. The DNA for the CDR3 is TGTGCCAGCAGCTTAACAGGGAACACCGGGGAGCTGTTTTTT.

The rearrangement uses TRBV27 and TRBJ1-2; the D gene is possibly TRBD1 (6 bases). CDR1 is MNHEY, CDR2 SMNVEV, per germline (reference sequence). The CDR3 spans 14 residues. The V gene lost 7 bases and the J gene lost 5 bases, with 17 bases spanning the gap. The CDR3 bases are TGTGCCAGCAAGTTTTCAGGGGTTGGGTATGGCTACACCTTC. This codes for CASKFSGVGYGYTF.

V usage is TRBV5-1 and J usage is TRBJ2-7; TRBD2 might be the D (6 bases). The CDR3 loop spans 16 amino acids. Germline V gene sequence: CDR1 SGHRS, CDR2 YFSETQ. The V end was cut by 2 bases, the J end by 0 bases, with 15 bases between. The CDR3 sequence is CASSLWPGESSYEQYF. The CDR3 DNA is TGCGCCAGCAGCTTATGGCCGGGAGAGAGCTCCTACGAGCAGTACTTC.

The chain carries TRBV27 and TRBJ2-7; 11 bases map to TRBD1. Germline values: CDR1 MNHEY, CDR2 SMNVEV (reference sequence). This CDR3 is built from 15 residues. The V segment lost 2 bases and the J segment 3 bases; nucleotides outside the gene matches: 3. Written as DNA, the CDR3 is TGTGCCAGCAGTTTAGGGACAGGGGGTTTCTACGAGCAGTACTTC. Translation gives CASSLGTGGFYEQYF.

The chain carries TRBV7-9 and TRBJ2-5, with D tentatively TRBD1 (6 bases). From germline, CDR1 is SEHNR and CDR2 FQNEAQ (reference sequence). Trimming stripped 6 bases from V and 4 bases from J, with 15 bases between. The CDR3 has 14 amino acids. The CDR3 region is CASRGVLGGETQYF. The CDR3 DNA reads as TGTGCCAGCAGGGGGGTTTTAGGGGGAGAGACCCAGTACTTC.

Concerning this clone: The junction does not match germline at one end; this may be a read error. CDR3 residues: CASSLGQGANYGYPF. The CDR3 bases are TGCGCCAGCAGCCTAGGACAGGGGGCTAACTATGGCTACCCCTTC. This rearrangement joins TRBV5-1 to TRBJ1-2; 11 nucleotides align to TRBD1. CDR3 length equals 15 residues. CDR1 is SGHRS and CDR2 is YFSETQ in the germline V gene.

The genes are TRBV7-2 and TRBJ1-4, with D perhaps matching TRBD1 (6 bases). With 5 bases removed from V and 5 bases from J, the gap between germline ends came to 12 bases. Germline lookup yields CDR1 SGHTA and CDR2 FQGNSA. The CDR3 spans 14 residues. CDR3 in amino acids: CASSPDRRNEKLFF. CDR3 DNA: TGTGCCAGCAGCCCGGACAGAAGGAATGAAAAACTGTTTTTT.

J is TRBJ2-5 and V is TRBV7-6; no clear D. V gave up 5 bases and J gave up 2 bases, with 3 bases separating them. This CDR3 is 11 amino acids long. Germline assignment: CDR1 SGHVS and CDR2 FNYEAQ. DNA for the CDR3: TGTGCCAGCAGCCGGCAAGAGACCCAGTACTTC. Residues: CASSRQETQYF.

This chain joins TRBV4-1 and TRBJ2-2; 7 bases line up with TRBD2. The CDR3 contains 16 residues. Germline values: CDR1 MGHRA, CDR2 YSYEKL. The ends lost 1 base at V and 7 bases at J; junction bases unmatched: 9. CDR3 protein: CASSQVGRARSGELFF. CDR3 in DNA: TGCGCCAGCAGCCAAGTTGGGAGGGCCCGGAGCGGGGAGCTGTTTTTT.

The V and J genes are TRBV7-9 and TRBJ2-3; 11 nucleotides match TRBD2. Germline CDR1 SEHNR, CDR2 FQNEAQ (reference sequence). Trimming cost V 6 bases and J 3 bases; bases outside gene matches: 8. The CDR3 sequence is 16 residues long. CDR3: CASREPSGRWTDTQYF. As DNA, the CDR3 is TGTGCCAGCAGGGAACCTAGCGGGAGGTGGACAGATACGCAGTATTTT.

The chain links TRBV10-2 to TRBJ2-7, with no clear D. This CDR3 is 13 amino acids long. CDR1 is WSHSY and CDR2 is SAAADI in the germline V gene. Trimming pared 4 bases from V and 4 bases from J, leaving 11 bases between. The CDR3 reads CASSAQESYEQYF. The CDR3 DNA is TGCGCCAGCAGTGCCCAGGAATCTTACGAGCAGTACTTC.

The chain is built from TRBV11-2 and TRBJ1-1; TRBD1 is a possible D gene (5 bases). Trimming removed 0 bases at V and 5 bases at J, with 10 bases between. CDR1 is SGHAT and CDR2 is FQNNGV in the germline V gene. The CDR3 sequence is 14 residues long. The CDR3 sequence is CASSLDRVATEAFF. Here the CDR3 DNA reads TGTGCCAGCAGCTTAGACAGGGTTGCGACTGAAGCTTTCTTT.

CDR3 in amino acids: CASKSGSASVAGEQFF. CDR3 in DNA: TGTGCCAGCAAGTCGGGGTCCGCATCCGTAGCGGGTGAGCAGTTCTTC. The V and J genes are TRBV27 and TRBJ2-1; 7 bases are a match to TRBD2. Germline assignment: CDR1 MNHEY and CDR2 SMNVEV (reference sequence). This CDR3 has 16 residues. The trim removed 7 bases at V and 9 bases at J, leaving 18 bases unmatched.

The chain recombines TRBV10-1 with TRBJ1-1, with D unclear. Germline-derived CDR1 and CDR2 are WNHNN and SYGVQD (reference sequence). V lost 4 bases, J lost 3 bases, and 15 bases lay in between. The CDR3 is made up of 15 amino acids. This chain's CDR3 is CASSGGSPGDTEAFF. Here the CDR3 DNA reads TGCGCCAGCAGTGGAGGGTCCCCTGGGGACACTGAAGCTTTCTTT.

This clone occurred once. The chain carries TRBV6-5 and TRBJ1-2; D possibly corresponds to TRBD1 (6 bases). This CDR3 is 16 amino acids long. Germline CDR1 is MNHEY and CDR2 is SVGAGI. Trimming left V 0 bases short and J 4 bases short, with 15 bases between. CDR3 sequence reads: CASSYSTLGAVYGYTF. CDR3 sequence (DNA): TGTGCCAGCAGTTACTCGACCCTGGGGGCAGTCTATGGCTACACCTTC.